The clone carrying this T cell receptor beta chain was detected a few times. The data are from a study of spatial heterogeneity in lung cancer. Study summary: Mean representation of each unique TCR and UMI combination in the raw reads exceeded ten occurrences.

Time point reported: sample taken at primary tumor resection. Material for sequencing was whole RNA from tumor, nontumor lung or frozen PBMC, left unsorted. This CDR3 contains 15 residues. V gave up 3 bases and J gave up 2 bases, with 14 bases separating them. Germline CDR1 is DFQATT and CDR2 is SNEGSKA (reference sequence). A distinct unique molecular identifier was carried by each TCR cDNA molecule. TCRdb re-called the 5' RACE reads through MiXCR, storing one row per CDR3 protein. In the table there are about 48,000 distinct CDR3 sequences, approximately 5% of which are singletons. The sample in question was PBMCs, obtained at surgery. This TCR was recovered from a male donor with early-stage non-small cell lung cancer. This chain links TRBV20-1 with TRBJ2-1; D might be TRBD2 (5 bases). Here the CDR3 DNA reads TGCAGTGCTAGCGGGGTAGCGCCTCCCTACAATGAGCAGTTCTTC. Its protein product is CSASGVAPPYNEQFF.